These T cell receptor beta chains were read from a single sample in a study of blood T cells in healthy people across ages. Using its own MiXCR run on the 5' RACE reads, TCRdb lists one record per CDR3 protein. The table lists 1.5 million to 2 million distinct CDR3 sequences, about 30% of them singletons. Material: blood. The receptor source for this set is a young woman in good health. The conserved cysteine and the conserved F or W are not part of the CDR3 here. A D gene is named only where the DNA matches it firmly.

v_gene	d_gene	j_gene	CDR3aa
TRBV9	NA	TRBJ2-5	ASSPSVVSGETQY
TRBV29-1	NA	TRBJ2-7	SGRGGSYEQY
TRBV5-1	NA	TRBJ2-5	ASSLWDSVTQY
TRBV12-3/TRBV12-4	NA	TRBJ1-1	ASSSRGGDSEAF
TRBV6-5	TRBD2	TRBJ2-1	ASSYPFAGLGPTMKQF
TRBV2	NA	TRBJ2-1	ASGEVRDHNEQF
TRBV20-1	TRBD2	TRBJ2-1	SAPRGGYNEQF
TRBV29-1	NA	TRBJ1-1	SATEGQKAF
TRBV4-1	NA	TRBJ2-5	ASSPMMEQY
TRBV28	NA	TRBJ2-5	ASSSSGTRRETQY
TRBV9	TRBD2	TRBJ2-1	ASSVASGNRNEQF
TRBV29-1	NA	TRBJ2-7	SVGPSSYEQY
TRBV7-2	TRBD2	TRBJ2-3	VSSCGLAQLTDTQY
TRBV27	TRBD1	TRBJ1-1	ASRRGQGGTEAF
TRBV27	NA	TRBJ1-5	ASRGESSQNQPQH
TRBV9	NA	TRBJ2-7	ASSVGGGSLPSYEQY
TRBV29-1	NA	TRBJ1-6	SVLTGRNSPLH